The sequence of this T cell receptor beta chain was determined in a study of memory CD4+ T cells and cytomegalovirus serostatus. This CDR3 comprises 16 residues. Germline assignment: CDR1 SEHNR and CDR2 FQNEAQ (reference sequence). J gave up 5 bases and V 0 bases, and 3 bases lay outside the gene matches. This clone was detected a few times. Single viable CD3+CD4+CD8-CD45RO+ cells were sorted as the memory CD4+ T cells. Assay used: immunoSEQ multiplex PCR; TCRdb lists only in-frame clones, some missing. Among 30,000 to 45,000 clones, around 79% were seen once, and the ten largest hold around 5.2%. Sequenced sample: memory CD4+ T cells from blood. This rearrangement joins TRBV7-9 to TRBJ2-1; the match to TRBD2 covers 11 bases. The sequence came from an adult in good health and CMV-seropositive. In nucleotides, the CDR3 is TGTGCCAGCAGCTTAGCACTAGCGGGGGCGAACAATGAGCAGTTCTTC. It specifies CASSLALAGANNEQFF.